This T cell receptor beta chain was captured by sequencing in a study of long-term antiretroviral therapy in people with HIV. General study findings and limits: Upon ART, diversity increased but remained lower than transplant donor controls. Collection spanned 2004 to 2017; ART regimens may be less effective than current ones.

All donors provided no fewer than one pre-ART and no fewer than two post-ART PBMC samples. DNA was extracted from around 0.96-9.9 million thawed cryopreserved PBMC. The immunoSEQ assay was v3.0, run at survey level. Here immunoSEQ multiplex PCR was the method, and the copy in TCRdb shows in-frame clones only, minus some. This table has about 39,000 clones, approximately 87% appearing once. This CDR3 region has 15 residues. The germline gives CDR1 SGHNT, CDR2 YYREEE (reference sequence). The trim removed 2 bases at V and 2 bases at J, leaving 4 bases unmatched. With respect to this clone: Its specificity is not known.

Source: unsorted PBMCs, taken 1.2 years after starting antiretroviral therapy. The V and J genes are TRBV5-4 and TRBJ2-5; TRBD2 matches at 9 bases. The clonotype originates from a woman aged 45-65 years with HIV. As DNA, the CDR3 is TGTGCCAGCAGCTTAGCGGGGGGCCCACAAGAGACCCAGTACTTC. Amino acid sequence: CASSLAGGPQETQYF.